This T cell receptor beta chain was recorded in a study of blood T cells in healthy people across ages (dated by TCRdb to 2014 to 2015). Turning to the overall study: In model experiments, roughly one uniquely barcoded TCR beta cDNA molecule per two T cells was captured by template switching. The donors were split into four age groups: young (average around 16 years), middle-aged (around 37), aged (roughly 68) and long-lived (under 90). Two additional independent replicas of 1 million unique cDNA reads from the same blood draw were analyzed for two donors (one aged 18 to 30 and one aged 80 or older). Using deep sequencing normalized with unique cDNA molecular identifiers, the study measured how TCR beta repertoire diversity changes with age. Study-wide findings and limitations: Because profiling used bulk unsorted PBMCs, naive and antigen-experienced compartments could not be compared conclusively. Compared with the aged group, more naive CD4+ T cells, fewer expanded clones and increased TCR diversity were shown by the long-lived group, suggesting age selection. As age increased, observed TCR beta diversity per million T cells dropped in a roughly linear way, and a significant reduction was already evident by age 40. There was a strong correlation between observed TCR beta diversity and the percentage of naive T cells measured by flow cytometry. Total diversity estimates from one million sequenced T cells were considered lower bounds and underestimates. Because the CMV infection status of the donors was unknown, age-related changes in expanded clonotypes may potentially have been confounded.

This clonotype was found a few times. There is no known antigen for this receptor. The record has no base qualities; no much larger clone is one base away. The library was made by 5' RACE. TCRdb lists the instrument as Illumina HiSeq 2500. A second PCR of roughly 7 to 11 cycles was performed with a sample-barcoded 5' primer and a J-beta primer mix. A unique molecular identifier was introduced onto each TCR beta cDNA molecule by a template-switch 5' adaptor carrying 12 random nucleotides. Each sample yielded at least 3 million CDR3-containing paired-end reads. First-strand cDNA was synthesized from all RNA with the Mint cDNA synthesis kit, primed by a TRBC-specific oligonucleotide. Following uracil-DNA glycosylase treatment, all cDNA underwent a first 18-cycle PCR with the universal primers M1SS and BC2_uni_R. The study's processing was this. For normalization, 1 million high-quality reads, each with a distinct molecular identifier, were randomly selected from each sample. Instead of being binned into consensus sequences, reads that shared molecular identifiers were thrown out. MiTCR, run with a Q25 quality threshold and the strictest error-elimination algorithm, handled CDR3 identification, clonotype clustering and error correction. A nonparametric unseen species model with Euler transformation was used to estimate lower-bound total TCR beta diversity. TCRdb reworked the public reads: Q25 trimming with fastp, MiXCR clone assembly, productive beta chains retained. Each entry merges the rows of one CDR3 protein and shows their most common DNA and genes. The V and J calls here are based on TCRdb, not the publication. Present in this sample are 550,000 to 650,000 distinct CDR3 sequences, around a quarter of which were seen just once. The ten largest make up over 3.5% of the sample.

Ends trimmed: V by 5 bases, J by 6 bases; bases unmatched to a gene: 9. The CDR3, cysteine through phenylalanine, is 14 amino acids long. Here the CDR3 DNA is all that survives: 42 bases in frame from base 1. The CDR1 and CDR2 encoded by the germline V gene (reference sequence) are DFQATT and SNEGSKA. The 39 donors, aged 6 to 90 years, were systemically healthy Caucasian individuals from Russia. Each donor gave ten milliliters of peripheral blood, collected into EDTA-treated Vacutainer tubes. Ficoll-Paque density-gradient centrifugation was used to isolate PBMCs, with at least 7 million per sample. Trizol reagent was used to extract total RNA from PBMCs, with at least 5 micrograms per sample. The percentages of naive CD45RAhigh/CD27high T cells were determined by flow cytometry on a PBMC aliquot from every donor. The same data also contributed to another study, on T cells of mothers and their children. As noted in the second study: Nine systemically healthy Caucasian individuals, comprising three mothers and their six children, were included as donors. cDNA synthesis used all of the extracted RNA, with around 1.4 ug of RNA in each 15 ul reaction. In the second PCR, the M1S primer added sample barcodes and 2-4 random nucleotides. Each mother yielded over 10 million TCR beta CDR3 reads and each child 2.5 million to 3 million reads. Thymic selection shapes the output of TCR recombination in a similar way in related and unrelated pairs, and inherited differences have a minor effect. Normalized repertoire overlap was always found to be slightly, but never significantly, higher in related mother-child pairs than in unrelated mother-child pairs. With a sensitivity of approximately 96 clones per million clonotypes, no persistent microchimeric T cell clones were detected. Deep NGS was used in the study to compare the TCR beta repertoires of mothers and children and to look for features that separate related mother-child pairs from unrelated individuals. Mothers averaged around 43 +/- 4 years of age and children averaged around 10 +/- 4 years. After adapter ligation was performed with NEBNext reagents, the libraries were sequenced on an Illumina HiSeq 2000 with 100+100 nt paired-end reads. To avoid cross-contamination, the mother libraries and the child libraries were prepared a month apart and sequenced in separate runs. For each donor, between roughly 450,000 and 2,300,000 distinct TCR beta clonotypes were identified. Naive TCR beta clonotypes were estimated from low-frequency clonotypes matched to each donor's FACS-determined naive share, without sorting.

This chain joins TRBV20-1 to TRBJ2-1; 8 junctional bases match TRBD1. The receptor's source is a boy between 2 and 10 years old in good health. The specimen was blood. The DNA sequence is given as TGCAGTGCTGTTCTCCGGGACAGGATCAATGAGCAGTTCTTC. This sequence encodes CSAVLRDRINEQFF.